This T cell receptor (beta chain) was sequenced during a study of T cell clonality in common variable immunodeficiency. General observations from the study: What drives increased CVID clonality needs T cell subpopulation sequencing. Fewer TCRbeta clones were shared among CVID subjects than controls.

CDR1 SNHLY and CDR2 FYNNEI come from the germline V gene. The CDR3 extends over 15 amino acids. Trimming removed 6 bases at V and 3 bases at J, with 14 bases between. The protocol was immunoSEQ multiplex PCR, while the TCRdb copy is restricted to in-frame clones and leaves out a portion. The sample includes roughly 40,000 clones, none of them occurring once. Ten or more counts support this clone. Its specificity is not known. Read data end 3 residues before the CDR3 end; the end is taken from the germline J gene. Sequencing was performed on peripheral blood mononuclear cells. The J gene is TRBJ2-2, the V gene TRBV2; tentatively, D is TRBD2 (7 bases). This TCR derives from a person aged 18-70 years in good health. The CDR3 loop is CASREGGGDTGELFF. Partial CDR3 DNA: TGTGCCAGCAGAGAGGGGGGGGGAGACACCGGGGAG. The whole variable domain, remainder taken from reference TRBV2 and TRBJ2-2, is EPEVTQTPSHQVTQMGQEVILRCVPISNHLYFYWYRQILGQKVEFLVSFYNNEISEKSEIFDDQFSVERPDGSNFTLKIRSTKLEDSAMYFCASREGGGDTGELFFGEGSRLTVL.